This T cell receptor (beta chain) originates from a study of blood T cells in healthy people across ages. Study results and limitations: Per-million-T-cell TCR beta diversity fell roughly linearly with age. Whereas aged donors had fewer naive CD4+ cells, long-lived donors had more of them and higher diversity. One million T cells yielded diversity estimates that were considered underestimates.

For the second PCR, which ran for about 7 to 11 cycles, a sample-barcoded 5' primer and a J-beta primer mix were used. One entry per CDR3 protein, called by TCRdb with MiXCR from the 5' RACE reads. The top ten clones hold 10% of a sample with about 840,000 distinct CDR3 sequences, 25% to 35% of them seen once. CDR3 size: 15 residues. CDR1 is DFQATT and CDR2 is SNEGSKA in the germline V gene (reference sequence). The sample holds a few counts of this clonotype. Antigen unknown. This sample was shared with a second study, whose subject was T cells of mothers and their children. In that study: Random nucleotides (2-4) and sample barcodes were added by the M1S primer used in the second PCR.

Sequenced material: blood. The chain links TRBV20-1 to TRBJ1-1; weak D call: TRBD1 (6 bases). The receptor was isolated from a woman in her thirties or forties in good health. The chain's CDR3 is CSCGFEGGTNTEAFF. CDR3 sequence (DNA): TGCAGCTGCGGTTTCGAGGGGGGGACGAACACTGAAGCTTTCTTT.